This is a list of T cell receptor beta chains from one sample in a study of T-cell memory formation after mild COVID-19. MiXCR was run by TCRdb on the 5' RACE reads, yielding one entry per CDR3 protein. The sample has about 430,000 distinct CDR3 sequences, 15% to 20% seen once. Sequences were obtained from PBMCs or a T cell subset sorted from them (not recorded which). These receptors originate from a man aged 18 to 30 who had mild COVID-19 (a few samples of this study predate the infection). Cell type and time point are not known. The CDR3 runs from the conserved cysteine through the conserved F or W. A D gene is named only where the DNA matches it firmly. Where a row states a size, it is once, few, many or the class of an expanded clone; other rows omit it.

D gene: -
V gene: TRBV19
J gene: TRBJ2-1
clone size: -
CDR3 DNA: TGTGCCAGCAAGCTCCCAGTGGGCTCCTACAATGAGCAGTTCTTC
CDR3 protein: CASKLPVGSYNEQFF

D gene: TRBD1
V gene: TRBV11-2
J gene: TRBJ2-3
clone size: -
CDR3 DNA: TGTGCCAGCAGCGGGGACAGGGTCGCGTCCGGGGCGGGAGATACGCAGTATTTT
CDR3 protein: CASSGDRVASGAGDTQYF

D gene: -
V gene: TRBV20-1
J gene: TRBJ2-2
clone size: few
CDR3 DNA: TGCAGTGCTAGAGCTCCCGCGAACACCGGGGAGCTGTTTTTT
CDR3 protein: CSARAPANTGELFF

D gene: -
V gene: TRBV19
J gene: TRBJ1-5
clone size: -
CDR3 DNA: TGTGCCAGTACCTGGGGGGGATTCAGCAATCAGACCCAGCATTTT
CDR3 protein: CASTWGGFSNQTQHF

D gene: -
V gene: TRBV19
J gene: TRBJ1-2
clone size: few
CDR3 DNA: TGTGCCAGTAGTATAGCCGGCAACGGCGAGGGCTACACCTTC
CDR3 protein: CASSIAGNGEGYTF

D gene: TRBD1
V gene: TRBV7-8
J gene: TRBJ2-2
clone size: -
CDR3 DNA: TGTGCCAGCAGAGCCAAACCCCCAGGGGGAAACACCGGGGAGCTGTTTTTT
CDR3 protein: CASRAKPPGGNTGELFF

D gene: TRBD1
V gene: TRBV6-6
J gene: TRBJ1-4
clone size: -
CDR3 DNA: TGTGCCAGCAGCCACGGCGGGACAGGAGAAGAAAAACTGTTTTTT
CDR3 protein: CASSHGGTGEEKLFF

D gene: -
V gene: TRBV4-3
J gene: TRBJ2-2
clone size: -
CDR3 DNA: TGCGCCAGCAGCCAAGATATGTCGGTAACGAACACCGGGGAGCTGTTTTTT
CDR3 protein: CASSQDMSVTNTGELFF

D gene: -
V gene: TRBV5-5
J gene: TRBJ2-1
clone size: few
CDR3 DNA: TGTGCCAGCAGCTTGAGGGGTCCCTACAATGAGCAGTTCTTC
CDR3 protein: CASSLRGPYNEQFF

D gene: TRBD2
V gene: TRBV2
J gene: TRBJ2-7
clone size: few
CDR3 DNA: TGTGCCAGCATAGCGGGGGGGAACCACGAGCAGTACTTC
CDR3 protein: CASIAGGNHEQYF

D gene: -
V gene: TRBV20-1
J gene: TRBJ1-1
clone size: -
CDR3 DNA: TGTAACGCCCGCGGGGCCCTGAACCCTGAAGCTTTCTTT
CDR3 protein: CNARGALNPEAFF

D gene: -
V gene: TRBV10-2
J gene: TRBJ1-1
clone size: few
CDR3 DNA: TGCGCCAGCAGCTGGGCGGGCGGCGAAGCTTTCTTT
CDR3 protein: CASSWAGGEAFF

D gene: -
V gene: TRBV12-3/TRBV12-4
J gene: TRBJ1-2
clone size: few
CDR3 DNA: TGTGCCAGCAGTTTACCCGAGGGGGGTTATTATGGCTACACCTTC
CDR3 protein: CASSLPEGGYYGYTF

D gene: -
V gene: TRBV6-5
J gene: TRBJ1-2
clone size: -
CDR3 DNA: TGTGCCAGCAGTTACTCGATGCAGGGCTATGGCTACACCTTC
CDR3 protein: CASSYSMQGYGYTF

D gene: -
V gene: TRBV6-5
J gene: TRBJ2-5
clone size: few
CDR3 DNA: TGTGCCAGCAGTAGAACCGACAGTTCTGGGGGGACCCAGTACTTC
CDR3 protein: CASSRTDSSGGTQYF

D gene: -
V gene: TRBV18
J gene: TRBJ1-1
clone size: -
CDR3 DNA: TGTGCCAGCTCACCCAGAATGGGGGGACTTAACACTGAAGCTTTCTTT
CDR3 protein: CASSPRMGGLNTEAFF

D gene: -
V gene: TRBV4-1
J gene: TRBJ2-3
clone size: -
CDR3 DNA: TGCGCCAGCAGCCACCAAGGGAACACAGATACGCAGTATTTT
CDR3 protein: CASSHQGNTDTQYF

D gene: -
V gene: TRBV11-1
J gene: TRBJ1-1
clone size: -
CDR3 DNA: TGTGCCAGCAGCTTAACATTTGGGCGGGGCGACACTGAAGCTTTCTTT
CDR3 protein: CASSLTFGRGDTEAFF

D gene: -
V gene: TRBV4-1
J gene: TRBJ2-3
clone size: many
CDR3 DNA: TGCGCCAGCAGCCTGGATCCAGGGGACACAGATACGCAGTATTTT
CDR3 protein: CASSLDPGDTDTQYF

D gene: -
V gene: TRBV12-3/TRBV12-4
J gene: TRBJ1-6
clone size: few
CDR3 DNA: TGTGCCAGCAGTTTAGCGGATGAACCCCTCCACTTT
CDR3 protein: CASSLADEPLHF

D gene: -
V gene: TRBV20-1
J gene: TRBJ2-4
clone size: -
CDR3 DNA: TGCAGTGCCCGCGGGATTAGGAACATTCAGTACTTC
CDR3 protein: CSARGIRNIQYF

D gene: -
V gene: TRBV11-2
J gene: TRBJ1-1
clone size: -
CDR3 DNA: TGTGCCAGCAGCACCAGGAGGAACACTGAAGCTTTCTTT
CDR3 protein: CASSTRRNTEAFF

D gene: -
V gene: TRBV7-9
J gene: TRBJ1-2
clone size: few
CDR3 DNA: TGTGCCAGCAGCTTAGCCGGGGGCGCGGACTATGGCTACACCTTC
CDR3 protein: CASSLAGGADYGYTF

D gene: TRBD1
V gene: TRBV4-3
J gene: TRBJ1-1
clone size: -
CDR3 DNA: TGCGCCAGCAGCCAAGAAGGACAGGGAGACACTGAAGCTTTCTTT
CDR3 protein: CASSQEGQGDTEAFF

D gene: TRBD1
V gene: TRBV4-3
J gene: TRBJ2-1
clone size: few
CDR3 DNA: TGCGCCAGCAGCCAGCCCACAGGGGTGCAGTTCTTC
CDR3 protein: CASSQPTGVQFF

D gene: -
V gene: TRBV29-1
J gene: TRBJ2-5
clone size: few
CDR3 DNA: TGCAGCGTTGGGGAGAGAGAAGAGACCCAGTACTTC
CDR3 protein: CSVGEREETQYF

D gene: TRBD1
V gene: TRBV5-1
J gene: TRBJ2-7
clone size: many
CDR3 DNA: TGCGCCAGCAGCCCTGACAGGGCCTACGAGCAGTACTTC
CDR3 protein: CASSPDRAYEQYF

D gene: -
V gene: TRBV12-3/TRBV12-4
J gene: TRBJ2-2
clone size: -
CDR3 DNA: TGTGCCAGCAGTTTTATGGGCACCGGGGAGCTGTTTTTT
CDR3 protein: CASSFMGTGELFF

D gene: TRBD2
V gene: TRBV12-3/TRBV12-4
J gene: TRBJ2-3
clone size: -
CDR3 DNA: TGTGCCAGCAGCCGAGGACTAGCGGGGGGCTTTAGCACAGATACGCAGTATTTT
CDR3 protein: CASSRGLAGGFSTDTQYF

D gene: TRBD1
V gene: TRBV3-1
J gene: TRBJ1-5
clone size: few
CDR3 DNA: TGTGCCAGCAGCCCTGGTCCCGGGACAGCTCAGCCCCAGCATTTT
CDR3 protein: CASSPGPGTAQPQHF

D gene: TRBD1
V gene: TRBV5-6
J gene: TRBJ2-1
clone size: few
CDR3 DNA: TGTGCCAGCAGCGCAACAGGGGGCGCGGGTGAGCAGTTCTTC
CDR3 protein: CASSATGGAGEQFF

D gene: -
V gene: TRBV28
J gene: TRBJ2-3
clone size: once
CDR3 DNA: TGTGCCATCGCCTCCTTCAAAACAGATACGCAGTATTTT
CDR3 protein: CAIASFKTDTQYF

D gene: TRBD2
V gene: TRBV9
J gene: TRBJ2-1
clone size: -
CDR3 DNA: TGTGCCAGCAGCGTAGACCCCAGCGGGGATGTTGGGAATGAGCAGTTCTTC
CDR3 protein: CASSVDPSGDVGNEQFF

D gene: -
V gene: TRBV4-3
J gene: TRBJ2-3
clone size: -
CDR3 DNA: TGCGCCAGCAGCCAAGTGGAGGGGGCGGATACGCAGTATTTT
CDR3 protein: CASSQVEGADTQYF

D gene: TRBD1
V gene: TRBV5-1
J gene: TRBJ2-5
clone size: many
CDR3 DNA: TGCGCCAGCAGCTTTGCCGGGACAGACCAAGAGACCCAGTACTTC
CDR3 protein: CASSFAGTDQETQYF

D gene: -
V gene: TRBV19
J gene: TRBJ1-5
clone size: -
CDR3 DNA: TGTGCCAGTAGTATCCCACAGAACAATCAGCCCCAGCATTTT
CDR3 protein: CASSIPQNNQPQHF

D gene: TRBD1
V gene: TRBV5-1
J gene: TRBJ1-1
clone size: few
CDR3 DNA: TGCGCCAGCAGCTTGACCGAGCCCAGACAGGGCTCTGAAGCTTTCTTT
CDR3 protein: CASSLTEPRQGSEAFF

D gene: -
V gene: TRBV5-4
J gene: TRBJ2-1
clone size: -
CDR3 DNA: TGTGCCAGCAGCTGGGCTAGTGAGCAGTTCTTC
CDR3 protein: CASSWASEQFF

D gene: -
V gene: TRBV6-5
J gene: TRBJ2-7
clone size: -
CDR3 DNA: TGTGCCAGCAGTTCCAAAGGCCCGTACGAGCAGTACTTC
CDR3 protein: CASSSKGPYEQYF

D gene: TRBD2
V gene: TRBV7-2
J gene: TRBJ2-3
clone size: -
CDR3 DNA: TGTGCCAGCAGCGCTATACTCCGGGGGGGGATGGCAGATACGCAGTATTTT
CDR3 protein: CASSAILRGGMADTQYF

D gene: -
V gene: TRBV5-1
J gene: TRBJ1-5
clone size: once
CDR3 DNA: TGCGCCAGCAGCTTAGGTGAGAGTGGTCAGCCCCAGCATTTT
CDR3 protein: CASSLGESGQPQHF

D gene: -
V gene: TRBV7-2
J gene: TRBJ1-4
clone size: few
CDR3 DNA: TGTGCCAGCAGCCGCCAGGGACCCTCCTCATGGGGTGAAAAACTGTTTTTT
CDR3 protein: CASSRQGPSSWGEKLFF

D gene: -
V gene: TRBV7-9
J gene: TRBJ2-7
clone size: few
CDR3 DNA: TGTGCCAGCAGCTTAGGGGCAGGGGATGGCGAGCAGTACTTC
CDR3 protein: CASSLGAGDGEQYF

D gene: -
V gene: TRBV18
J gene: TRBJ2-7
clone size: -
CDR3 DNA: TGTGCCAGCTCACGCCGACAGGAACCTGACGAGCAGTACTTC
CDR3 protein: CASSRRQEPDEQYF

D gene: -
V gene: TRBV5-5
J gene: TRBJ1-4
clone size: -
CDR3 DNA: TGTGCCAGCAGCTTAGCCCCCACAGAAAAACTGTTTTTT
CDR3 protein: CASSLAPTEKLFF

D gene: TRBD1
V gene: TRBV12-3/TRBV12-4
J gene: TRBJ2-1
clone size: -
CDR3 DNA: TGTGCCAGCAGTAAACCTGGACAGGGTGGCTCCTACAATGAGCAGTTCTTC
CDR3 protein: CASSKPGQGGSYNEQFF